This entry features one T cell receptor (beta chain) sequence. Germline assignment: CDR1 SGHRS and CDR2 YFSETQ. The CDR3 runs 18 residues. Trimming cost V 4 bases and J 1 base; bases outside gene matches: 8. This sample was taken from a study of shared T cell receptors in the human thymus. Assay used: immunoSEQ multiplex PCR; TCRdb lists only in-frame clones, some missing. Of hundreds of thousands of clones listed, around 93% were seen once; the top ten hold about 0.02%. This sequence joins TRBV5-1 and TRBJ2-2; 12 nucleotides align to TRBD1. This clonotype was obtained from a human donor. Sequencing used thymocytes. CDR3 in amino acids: CASSPRDRGRLNTGELFF. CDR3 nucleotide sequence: TGCGCCAGCAGCCCCAGGGACAGGGGGCGCTTGAACACCGGGGAGCTGTTTTTT.